What follows are 21 T cell receptor beta chains derived from one specimen sequenced in a study of T cell responses to AZD1222 COVID-19 vaccine. TCRdb's copy holds only in-frame clones and misses some; the assay was immunoSEQ multiplex PCR. This sample has under 200,000 clones, with about 92% found just once. Sequenced material: peripheral blood, taken on day 0 of AZD1222 vaccination. The receptors were gathered from an adult in good health.

The chain recombines TRBV5-1 with TRBJ1-1, with D hard to call. Germline values: CDR1 SGHRS, CDR2 YFSETQ. V lost 2 bases, J lost 1 base, and 9 bases lay in between. The CDR3 sequence is 14 residues long. The CDR3 region has the DNA TGCGCCAGCAGCTTCGGGATTCCGAACACTGAAGCTTTCTTT. It codes for CASSFGIPNTEAFF. Based on the CDR3 plus reference TRBV5-1 and TRBJ1-1, the full variable domain is KAGVTQTPRYLIKTRGQQVTLSCSPISGHRSVSWYQQTPGQGLQFLFEYFSETQRNKGNFPGRFSGRQFSNSRSEMNVSTLELGDSALYLCASSFGIPNTEAFFGQGTRLTVV.

In this sample, this clone turned up once. The rearrangement joins TRBV6-2 or TRBV6-3 to TRBJ1-1; D remains ambiguous. The V gene lost 4 bases and the J gene lost 1 base, with 13 bases spanning the gap. Germline V gives CDR1 MNHEY, CDR2 SVGEGT. The CDR3 is 15 amino acids. The CDR3, as DNA: TGTGCCAGCAGTTTAGAGGTCTTTCGGAACACTGAAGCTTTCTTT. This gives the protein CASSLEVFRNTEAFF.

The gene calls are TRBV21-1 and TRBJ2-2; the table's D call TRBD2 went unverified against the DNA. TRBV21-1 is reported as a pseudogene. CDR3 length: 16 amino acids. CDR3 bases: TGTGCCAGCAGCAGTCCGGGGGTAACGGGCACCGGGGAGCTGTTTTTT. It codes for CASSSPGVTGTGELFF.

The chain links TRBV19 to TRBJ2-5; 7 bases align to TRBD2. V lost 5 bases and J lost 4; bases outside the gene matches: 13. There are 16 residues in the CDR3. Germline V lookup: CDR1 LNHDA, CDR2 SQIVND (reference sequence). Here the CDR3 DNA reads TGTGCCAGTAGTCTCCGTCGGGGGGTAGGGCGAGAGACCCAGTACTTC. This translates into CASSLRRGVGRETQYF.

V and J are TRBV18 and TRBJ2-7; 8 bases map to TRBD1. The CDR3 loop spans 16 amino acids. Germline V CDR1 and CDR2: KGHSH, LQKENI. With V trimmed by 3 bases and J by 5 bases, 12 bases remained unmatched. The CDR3 region is CASSPQPPGGIHEQYF. The DNA of the CDR3 is TGTGCCAGCTCACCCCAGCCTCCAGGGGGCATCCACGAGCAGTACTTC.

Remarks on this clone: This same CDR3 is encoded by further DNA sequences in the sample. The chain links TRBV19 to TRBJ1-2, with 7 positions matching TRBD1. Trimming took 0 bases from V and 5 from J; bases not matched to a gene: 3. This CDR3 region has 14 residues. Germline lookup yields CDR1 LNHDA and CDR2 SQIVND (reference sequence). CDR3 residues: CASSIEQGPYGYTF. CDR3 nucleotide sequence: TGTGCCAGTAGTATAGAACAGGGGCCGTATGGCTACACCTTC.

The chain recombines TRBV6-6 with TRBJ1-2, with 10 bases that match TRBD1. The CDR3 covers 14 residues. CDR1 and CDR2 from the germline V gene are MNHNY and SVGAGI (reference sequence). The ends lost 6 bases at V and 10 bases at J; junction bases unmatched: 11. CDR3 nucleotides: TGTGCCAGCAGCTCTGGGGGGGACAGGGGAGTCTACACCTTC. Translation gives CASSSGGDRGVYTF.

The chain recombines TRBV7-9 with TRBJ2-1, with D hard to call. The CDR3 spans 13 residues. Germline values: CDR1 SEHNR, CDR2 FQNEAQ (reference sequence). The V end was cut by 5 bases, the J end by 7 bases, with 12 bases between. The CDR3 region has the DNA TGTGCCAGCAGCCAGGCCGTCTGGAATGAGCAGTTCTTC. This sequence encodes CASSQAVWNEQFF.

Comment on this clone: One junction end does not reproduce the germline sequence, and a read error may be involved. The V call is TRBV7-6, the J call TRBJ2-2, with a possible D match to TRBD2 (5 bases). The CDR3 spans 13 residues. Germline lookup yields CDR1 SGHVS and CDR2 FNYEAQ. CDR3 nucleotide sequence: TGTGCCAGCAGCTTCGGGAACACCGGGGAACTGTTTTTT. Protein product: CASSFGNTGELFF.

This sequence joins TRBV6-5 and TRBJ1-2; TRBD1 matches at 7 bases. The J segment lost 4 bases and the V segment lost 5 bases, leaving 7 bases of the junction unmatched. The CDR3 runs 14 residues. The germline CDR1 and CDR2 sequences are MNHEY and SVGAGI. The CDR3 spells CASSRQQGPYGYTF. As DNA, the CDR3 is TGTGCCAGCAGTCGGCAACAGGGGCCCTATGGCTACACCTTC.

The chain employs TRBV3-1 (or the pseudogene TRBV3-2) and TRBJ2-3, with TRBD2 identical over 7 bases. Germline CDR1 and CDR2: LGHDT and YNNKEL (reference sequence). V lost 3 bases and J lost 1; bases outside the gene matches: 4. The CDR3 is 15 residues long. The CDR3 here is CASSHLGRGTDTQYF. Written as DNA, the CDR3 is TGTGCCAGCAGCCATCTGGGGAGGGGCACAGATACGCAGTATTTT.

CDR3 in amino acids: CASSFYPVGRIYEQYF. In nucleotides, the CDR3 is TGCGCCAGCAGCTTTTACCCTGTGGGCAGGATTTACGAGCAGTACTTC. V is TRBV5-1 and J is TRBJ2-7; no clear D gene. The ends were cut back, 2 bases at V and 4 bases at J, with 19 bases in the middle. There are 16 residues in the CDR3. From germline, CDR1 is SGHRS and CDR2 YFSETQ.

The CDR3 DNA sequence: TGTGCCAGCAGCAAAAGGACGTCGACAGGGCTTTTATCCCCTAACTATGGCTACACCTTC. Protein: CASSKRTSTGLLSPNYGYTF. The chain uses TRBV7-9 and TRBJ1-2; 7 bases match TRBD1. This CDR3 comprises 20 residues. Looked up from germline, CDR1 is SEHNR and CDR2 is FQNEAQ (reference sequence). The J segment lost 0 bases and the V segment lost 5 bases, leaving 21 bases of the junction unmatched.

This rearrangement joins TRBV6-2 or TRBV6-3 to TRBJ2-5, with TRBD2 matching 8 bases. The CDR3 has 16 amino acids. The trim removed 7 bases at V and 0 bases at J, leaving 10 bases unmatched. The germline CDR1 and CDR2 sequences are MNHEY and SVGEGT. The CDR3 DNA is TGTGCCAGCACCCCAAGGGGCGGGGGGAACCAAGAGACCCAGTACTTC. This translates into CASTPRGGGNQETQYF.

This chain links TRBV4-3 with TRBJ1-1; maybe TRBD1 (5 bases). CDR3 size: 16 residues. Germline V lookup: CDR1 LGHNA, CDR2 YSLEER. V lost 1 base to trimming and J lost 4 bases, with 16 bases between them. The DNA for the CDR3 is TGCGCCAGCAGCCAAGGGCCAGGGTTCATCCGCACTGAAGCTTTCTTT. Translated: CASSQGPGFIRTEAFF.

The V gene is TRBV5-8, the J gene TRBJ2-3, with 10 bases fitting TRBD1. Trimming removed 6 bases from V and 3 bases from J; junction bases left unmatched: 4. CDR1 and CDR2 from the germline V gene are SGHTS and YDEGEE. The CDR3 totals 14 residues. As DNA, the CDR3 is TGTGCCAGCATCCGGGACAGGGGTACAGATACGCAGTATTTT. It translates to CASIRDRGTDTQYF.

Concerning this clone itself: Other nucleotide sequences from this sample produce the same CDR3. This sequence joins TRBV5-1 and TRBJ2-5; D ambiguous. From germline, CDR1 is SGHRS and CDR2 YFSETQ. This CDR3 contains 11 residues. The ends were cut back, 5 bases at V and 5 bases at J, with 7 bases in the middle. The CDR3 bases are TGCGCCAGCAGTTTTGGGGAGACCCAGTACTTC. Amino acid sequence: CASSFGETQYF.

The CDR3: CASSPYGGEQFF. In DNA form, the CDR3 reads TGTGCCAGCAGCCCGTACGGGGGTGAGCAGTTCTTC. The chain recombines TRBV5-4 with TRBJ2-1; D possibly corresponds to TRBD2 (6 bases). The CDR3 is made up of 12 amino acids. Germline values: CDR1 SGHNT, CDR2 YYREEE (reference sequence). Trimming removed 4 bases from V and 9 bases from J, with 11 bases in between.

The chain employs TRBV28 and TRBJ2-7; D gene unclear. Deletions cut 7 bases from V and 1 base from J, with 11 bases between. The CDR3 is made up of 13 amino acids. Germline V CDR1 and CDR2: MDHEN, SYDVKM. In DNA form, the CDR3 reads TGTGCCAGCAACCCCCCCGTATCCTACGAGCAGTACTTC. Protein: CASNPPVSYEQYF.

This clone was recorded once. CDR3 region: CASSLVPGQGDYEQYF. DNA for the CDR3: TGTGCCAGCAGCTTAGTCCCCGGACAGGGGGACTACGAGCAGTACTTC. This chain uses TRBV11-2 with TRBJ2-7, with 10 nucleotides matching TRBD1. The CDR3 extends over 16 amino acids. V gave up 1 base and J gave up 3 bases; unmatched junction bases: 6. From germline, CDR1 is SGHAT and CDR2 FQNNGV.

This clone showed up just once. The J gene is TRBJ1-2, the V gene TRBV18, with a possible D match to TRBD1 (5 bases). Trimming pared 8 bases from V and 3 bases from J, leaving 13 bases between. The germline CDR1 and CDR2 sequences are KGHSH and LQKENI. The CDR3 totals 13 residues. CDR3 nucleotides: TGTGCCAGCCTCACCTCGGGGGACTATGGCTACACCTTC. This sequence encodes CASLTSGDYGYTF.